This passage covers 4 T cell receptor beta chains from one sample sequenced in a study of graft-versus-host responses after intestinal transplantation. Repertoires were generated with immunoSEQ multiplex PCR, while TCRdb's copy carries only in-frame clones and drops some. Among tens of thousands of clones listed, roughly 90% were seen once. The antigens of these receptors remain unknown. Specimen: unstimulated CD8+ T cells sorted from spleen or lymph node cells, collected before transplant. These receptors were obtained from a human donor who was the organ donor for an intestinal transplant.

V is TRBV7-9 and J is TRBJ2-1; weak D call: TRBD2 (5 bases). The germline V gene encodes CDR1 SEHNR and CDR2 FQNEAQ (reference sequence). V was trimmed by 1 base and J by 3 bases, leaving 7 bases between them. The CDR3 has 14 amino acids. The chain's CDR3 is CASSLERDYNEQFF. DNA of the CDR3: TGTGCCAGCAGCTTAGAACGGGACTACAATGAGCAGTTCTTC.

The chain employs TRBV5-8 and TRBJ1-2; 7 bases are a match to TRBD1. Germline values: CDR1 SGHTS, CDR2 YDEGEE. This CDR3 comprises 14 residues. V was pared by 7 bases and J by 6 bases, with 12 bases of the junction left unmatched. The DNA for the CDR3 is TGTGCCAGCTCCCTCCGCAGGGGGGACCATGGCTACACCTTC. Translated: CASSLRRGDHGYTF.

As DNA, the CDR3 is TGTGCCAGTAGTATGGGAGGGACAGGAAACACTGAAGCTTTCTTT. It specifies CASSMGGTGNTEAFF. The chain joins TRBV19 to TRBJ1-1, with 8 bases aligning to TRBD1. Germline V gene sequence: CDR1 LNHDA, CDR2 SQIVND (reference sequence). Losses at the gene ends were 3 bases for V and 2 bases for J; bases not matched to a gene: 5. The CDR3 runs 15 residues.

This rearrangement joins TRBV5-4 to TRBJ2-7; D perhaps matches TRBD1 (5 bases). The CDR3 covers 14 residues. CDR1 and CDR2 (germline): SGHNT, YYREEE (reference sequence). Trimming removed 1 base from V and 3 bases from J, with 11 bases in between. CDR3 nucleotides: TGTGCCAGCAGCTTGTATGACAGTGGCTACGAGCAGTACGTC. Amino acid sequence: CASSLYDSGYEQYV.